Each of the 5 T cell receptor beta chains below was sequenced from the same sample in a study of blood T cell repertoires in COVID-19. Profiling relied on immunoSEQ multiplex PCR, and the TCRdb table lists in-frame clones only, not all of them. This repertoire shows about 250,000 clones, about four fifths found once; its top ten account for about 3.4%. The sequenced sample consisted of PBMCs or T cells enriched from blood (not recorded which). These receptors originate from a man in his forties or fifties who had recovered from COVID-19.

This chain uses TRBV5-6 with TRBJ2-1; 10 bases agree with TRBD2. Germline CDR1 is SGHDT and CDR2 is YYEEEE. The CDR3 sequence is 15 residues long. V gave up 2 bases and J gave up 4 bases; unmatched junction bases: 3. For the CDR3, the DNA is TGTGCCAGCAGCTTAATAGCGGGGGGTTACAATGAGCAGTTCTTC. This sequence encodes CASSLIAGGYNEQFF. Together with reference TRBV5-6 and TRBJ2-1, the CDR3 gives the full variable domain: DAGVTQSPTHLIKTRGQQVTLRCSPKSGHDTVSWYQQALGQGPQFIFQYYEEEERQRGNFPDRFSGHQFPNYSSELNVNALLLGDSALYLCASSLIAGGYNEQFFGPGTRLTVL.

The CDR3 DNA reads TGTGCCACCAGCAGAGATGTAGAAGCCCAGCATTTT. Translating it yields CATSRDVEAQHF. V usage is TRBV15 and J usage is TRBJ1-5; D call uncertain. The CDR3 sequence is 12 residues long. CDR1 LNHNV and CDR2 YYDKDF come from the germline V gene (reference sequence). Trimming left V 0 bases short and J 11 bases short, with 8 bases between.

There are a few counts of this clone. V usage is TRBV6-5 and J usage is TRBJ1-2; no definite D call. The germline gives CDR1 MNHEY, CDR2 SVGAGI. V was trimmed by 9 bases and J by 4 bases, leaving 12 bases between them. The CDR3 contains 12 residues. CDR3: CASHPGTYGYTF. The CDR3 bases are TGTGCCAGTCACCCGGGTACCTATGGCTACACCTTC.

The chain joins TRBV19 to TRBJ2-5; 9 nucleotides agree with TRBD1. CDR3 length: 17 amino acids. V was clipped by 5 bases and J by 4 bases; unmatched bases: 14. Germline V gene lookup returns CDR1 LNHDA and CDR2 SQIVND (reference sequence). Here the CDR3 DNA reads TGTGCCAGTAGTCACAACAGGGGGCGATCAGAGACAGAGACCCAGTACTTC. Its protein product is CASSHNRGRSETETQYF.

The chain has TRBV11-3 and TRBJ1-2, with TRBD1 as a possible D gene (5 bases). This CDR3 has 15 residues. Germline loops: CDR1 SGHNT, CDR2 YENEEA. The V and J ends lost 0 bases and 11 bases respectively, with 19 bases between them. CDR3 loop: CASSLDSKGARGYTF. Written as DNA, the CDR3 is TGTGCCAGCAGCTTAGATTCAAAAGGGGCCCGCGGTTACACCTTC.